This T cell receptor beta chain was captured in a study of cytomegalovirus exposure and HLA in healthy donors. The V and J ends lost 1 base and 0 bases respectively, with 7 bases between them. Germline CDR1 is SGHTA and CDR2 is FQGNSA. This CDR3 is built from 14 residues. This clone occurred once. Its antigen is undetermined. The PCR was carried out with 60 Vbeta primers and 13 Jbeta primers. Clones were sequenced by immunoSEQ multiplex PCR, and TCRdb holds only the in-frame ones, with some missing. The table records 190,000 or so clones, 60% to 85% of them present only once. Study-wide findings and caveats: Productive rates of about 87% or about 30% were seen for most TCR beta V segments in an earlier analysis. A classifier reportedly called cytomegalovirus status with high sensitivity and specificity. Across all donors, roughly uniform sequencing depth was an assumption of the presence/absence analyses. CMV serostatus alone was available as immune exposure information.

J is TRBJ2-7 and V is TRBV7-2; no definite D call. Sequenced input: PBMCs. This receptor was taken from a girl under 18 in good health and CMV-seropositive. The DNA of the CDR3 is TGTGCCAGCAGCTTAGTACAGAACTCCTACGAGCAGTACTTC. Translating it yields CASSLVQNSYEQYF. Full variable domain (outside the CDR3, taken from reference TRBV7-2 and TRBJ2-7): GAGVSQSPSNKVTEKGKDVELRCDPISGHTALYWYRQSLGQGLEFLIYFQGNSAPDKSGLPSDRFSAERTGGSVSTLTIQRTQQEDSAVYLCASSLVQNSYEQYFGPGTRLTVT.